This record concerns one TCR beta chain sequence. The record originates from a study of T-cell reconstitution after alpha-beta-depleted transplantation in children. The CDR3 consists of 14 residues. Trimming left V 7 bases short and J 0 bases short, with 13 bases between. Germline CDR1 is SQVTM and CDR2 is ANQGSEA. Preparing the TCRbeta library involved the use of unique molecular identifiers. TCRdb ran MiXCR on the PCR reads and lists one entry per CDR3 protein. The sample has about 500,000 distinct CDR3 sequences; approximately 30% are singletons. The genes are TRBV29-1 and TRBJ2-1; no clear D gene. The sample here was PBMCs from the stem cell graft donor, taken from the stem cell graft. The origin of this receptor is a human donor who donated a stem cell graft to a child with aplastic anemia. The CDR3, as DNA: TGCAGCGCCCAAACGGTGAGCTCCTACAATGAGCAGTTCTTC. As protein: CSAQTVSSYNEQFF.